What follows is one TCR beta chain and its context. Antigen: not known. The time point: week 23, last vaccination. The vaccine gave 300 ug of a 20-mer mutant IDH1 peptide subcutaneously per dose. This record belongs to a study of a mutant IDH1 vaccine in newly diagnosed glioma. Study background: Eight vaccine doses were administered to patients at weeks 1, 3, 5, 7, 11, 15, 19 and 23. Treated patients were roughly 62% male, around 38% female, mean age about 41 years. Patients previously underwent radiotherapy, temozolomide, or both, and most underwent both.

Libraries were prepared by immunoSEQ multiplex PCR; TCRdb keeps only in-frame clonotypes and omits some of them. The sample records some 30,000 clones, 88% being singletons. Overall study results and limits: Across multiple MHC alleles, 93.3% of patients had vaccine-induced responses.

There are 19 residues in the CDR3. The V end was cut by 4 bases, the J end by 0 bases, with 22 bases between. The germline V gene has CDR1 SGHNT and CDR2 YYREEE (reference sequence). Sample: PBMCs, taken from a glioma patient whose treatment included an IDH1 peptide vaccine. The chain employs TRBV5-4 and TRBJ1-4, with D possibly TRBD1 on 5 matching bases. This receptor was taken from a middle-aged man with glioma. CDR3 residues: CASSGTGPGTDATNEKLFF. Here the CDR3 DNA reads TGTGCCAGCAGCGGAACCGGGCCCGGGACCGATGCAACTAATGAAAAACTGTTTTTT.